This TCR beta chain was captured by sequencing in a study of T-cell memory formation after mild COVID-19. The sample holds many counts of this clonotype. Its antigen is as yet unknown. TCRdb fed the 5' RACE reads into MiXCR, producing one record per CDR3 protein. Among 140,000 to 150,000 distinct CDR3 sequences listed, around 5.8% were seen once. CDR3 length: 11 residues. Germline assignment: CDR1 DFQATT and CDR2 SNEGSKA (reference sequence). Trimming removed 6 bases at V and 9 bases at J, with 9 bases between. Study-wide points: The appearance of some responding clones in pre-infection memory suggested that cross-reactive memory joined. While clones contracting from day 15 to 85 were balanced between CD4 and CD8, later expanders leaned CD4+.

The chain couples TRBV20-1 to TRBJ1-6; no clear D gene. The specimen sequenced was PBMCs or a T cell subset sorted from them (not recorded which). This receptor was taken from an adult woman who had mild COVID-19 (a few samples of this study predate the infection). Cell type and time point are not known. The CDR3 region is CSAPRGSPLHF. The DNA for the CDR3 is TGCAGTGCCCCTCGGGGTTCACCCCTCCACTTT.